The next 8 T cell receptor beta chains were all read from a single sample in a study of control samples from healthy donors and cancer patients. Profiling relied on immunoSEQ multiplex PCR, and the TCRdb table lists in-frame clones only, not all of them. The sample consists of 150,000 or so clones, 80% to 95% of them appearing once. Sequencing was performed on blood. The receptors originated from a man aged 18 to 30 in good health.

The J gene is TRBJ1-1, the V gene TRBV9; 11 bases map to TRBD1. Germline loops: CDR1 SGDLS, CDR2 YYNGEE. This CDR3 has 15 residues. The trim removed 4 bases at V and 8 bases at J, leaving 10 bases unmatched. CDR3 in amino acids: CASSPRTGGESEAFF. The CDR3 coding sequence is TGTGCCAGCAGCCCCCGGACAGGGGGCGAATCAGAAGCTTTCTTT.

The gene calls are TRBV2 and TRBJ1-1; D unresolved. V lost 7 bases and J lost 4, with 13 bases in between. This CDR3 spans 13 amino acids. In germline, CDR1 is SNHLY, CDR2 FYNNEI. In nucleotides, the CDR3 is TGTGCCAGCAACCTTCTTGGAGCCACTGAAGCTTTCTTT. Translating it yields CASNLLGATEAFF.

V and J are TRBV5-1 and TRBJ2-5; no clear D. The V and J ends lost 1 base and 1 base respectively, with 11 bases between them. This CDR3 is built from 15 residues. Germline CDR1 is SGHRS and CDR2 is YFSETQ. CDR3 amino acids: CASSLRDNLQETQYF. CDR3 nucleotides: TGCGCCAGCAGCTTGAGAGATAATCTCCAAGAGACCCAGTACTTC.

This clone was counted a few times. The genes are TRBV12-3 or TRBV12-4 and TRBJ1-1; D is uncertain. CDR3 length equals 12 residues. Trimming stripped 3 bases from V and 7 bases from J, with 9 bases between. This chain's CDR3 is CASSFPEGEAFF. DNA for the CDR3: TGTGCCAGCAGTTTTCCAGAAGGTGAAGCTTTCTTT.

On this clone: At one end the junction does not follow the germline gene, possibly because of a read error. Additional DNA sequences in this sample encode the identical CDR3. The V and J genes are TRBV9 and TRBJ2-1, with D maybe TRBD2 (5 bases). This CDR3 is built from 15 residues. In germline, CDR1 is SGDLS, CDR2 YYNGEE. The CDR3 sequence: CASSVDPSSYNEQFF. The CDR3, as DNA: TGTGCCAGTAGCGTAGATCCGAGCTCCTACAATGAGCAGTTCTTC.

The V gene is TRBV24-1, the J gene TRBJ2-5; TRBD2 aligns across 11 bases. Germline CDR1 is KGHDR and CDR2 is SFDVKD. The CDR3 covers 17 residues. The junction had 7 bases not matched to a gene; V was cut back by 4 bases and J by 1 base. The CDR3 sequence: CATSDRGTSGFQETQYF. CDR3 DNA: TGTGCCACCAGTGACAGAGGGACTAGCGGATTCCAAGAGACCCAGTACTTC.

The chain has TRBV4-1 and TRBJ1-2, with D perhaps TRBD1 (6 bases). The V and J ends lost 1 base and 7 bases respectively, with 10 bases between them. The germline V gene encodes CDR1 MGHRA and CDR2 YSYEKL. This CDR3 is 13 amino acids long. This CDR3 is CASSQGGPSGYTF. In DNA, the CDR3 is TGCGCCAGCAGCCAAGGGGGGCCCTCTGGCTACACCTTC.

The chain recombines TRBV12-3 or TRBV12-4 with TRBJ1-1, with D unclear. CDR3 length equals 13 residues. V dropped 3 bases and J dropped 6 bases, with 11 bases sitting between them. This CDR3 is CASSFVPGAEAFF. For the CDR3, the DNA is TGTGCCAGCAGTTTCGTCCCGGGAGCTGAAGCTTTCTTT.